The rows below give T cell receptor beta chains drawn from one sample of a study of blood T cell repertoires in COVID-19. The table came from immunoSEQ multiplex PCR; TCRdb's copy has only in-frame clones and leaves some out. This table holds 200,000 to 250,000 clones, roughly 84% found once. Sequenced sample: PBMCs or T cells enriched from blood (not recorded which). Receptors originate from a woman aged 40 to 49 who had recovered from COVID-19. The CDR3 runs from the conserved cysteine through the conserved F or W. The D gene is left open where the match is weak. Clone size appears in some rows only: once, few, many, or a class for an expanded clone.

CDR3 protein	CDR3 DNA	CDR3 length	D gene	V gene	J gene	clone size
CASSSFVARQGGYGYTF	TGTGCCAGCAGCTCCTTTGTGGCCCGACAGGGCGGCTATGGCTACACCTTC	17	TRBD1	TRBV7-9	TRBJ1-2	once
CASSGAGQGYEKLFF	TGTGCCAGCAGCGGAGCGGGACAGGGATATGAAAAACTGTTTTTT	15	TRBD1	TRBV5-5	TRBJ1-4	NA
CASRTETGADTQYF	TGTGCCAGCAGGACCGAGACAGGTGCAGATACGCAGTATTTT	14	NA	TRBV28	TRBJ2-3	NA
CASSFLGDGNQPQHF	TGTGCCAGCAGCTTTTTAGGGGATGGCAATCAGCCCCAGCATTTT	15	NA	TRBV5-5	TRBJ1-5	NA
CASSSTGTSGRDSYNEQFF	TGTGCCAGCAGTTCAACTGGGACTAGCGGGAGGGATTCCTACAATGAGCAGTTCTTC	19	TRBD2	TRBV7-6	TRBJ2-1	few
CASSGGGDQPQHF	TGTGCCAGCAGTGGCGGAGGAGATCAGCCCCAGCATTTT	13	NA	TRBV6-4	TRBJ1-5	NA
CASSKNTGELFF	TGTGCCAGTTCAAAGAACACCGGGGAGCTGTTTTTT	12	NA	TRBV19	TRBJ2-2	NA
CASYPIPVREENYEQYF	TGTGCCAGCTACCCAATACCCGTACGGGAAGAAAACTACGAGCAGTACTTC	17	NA	TRBV21-1	TRBJ2-7	once
CASRTTLGVGEKLFF	TGTGCCAGCAGGACCACTCTGGGCGTCGGTGAAAAACTGTTTTTT	15	NA	TRBV2	TRBJ1-4	NA
CATARSGASTDTQYF	TGTGCCACCGCCCGGAGCGGGGCTAGCACAGATACGCAGTATTTT	15	TRBD2	TRBV10-3	TRBJ2-3	NA
CASSNRGLTTVNTIYF	TGTGCCAGTAGCAACAGGGGTCTGACGACAGTAAACACCATATATTTT	16	TRBD1	TRBV19	TRBJ1-3	NA
CASSQARGSGANVLTF	TGTGCCAGCAGCCAAGCGCGGGGCTCTGGGGCCAACGTCCTGACTTTC	16	NA	TRBV4-2	TRBJ2-6	NA
CASIRQAGTEAFF	TGTGCCAGCATACGGCAGGCGGGAACTGAAGCTTTCTTT	13	NA	TRBV2	TRBJ1-1	NA
CASSTDRTGYGYTF	TGTGCCAGCAGCACAGACCGGACAGGGTATGGCTACACCTTC	14	TRBD1	TRBV7-2	TRBJ1-2	NA
CASSGTGTRYF	TGTGCCAGCAGCGGGACAGGGACGCGGTACTTC	11	TRBD1	TRBV28	TRBJ2-7	NA
CASGGDNLNTEAFF	TGTGCTAGTGGTGGGGACAATCTGAACACTGAAGCTTTCTTT	14	NA	TRBV12-5	TRBJ1-1	NA
CASSPTDTQYF	TGTGCCAGCAGTCCAACAGATACGCAGTATTTT	11	NA	TRBV2	TRBJ2-3	NA
CASSQGRQAREQYF	TGTGCCAGCAGCCAAGGGAGGCAGGCCCGGGAGCAGTACTTC	14	NA	TRBV4-2	TRBJ2-7	NA
CASSLMVGGAGRHYGYTF	TGTGCCAGCAGTTTAATGGTGGGAGGGGCAGGGAGGCACTATGGCTACACCTTC	18	NA	TRBV27	TRBJ1-2	NA
CASSGGLGTDTQYF	TGCGCCAGCAGCGGAGGACTAGGCACAGATACGCAGTATTTT	14	TRBD2	TRBV4-3	TRBJ2-3	many
CASSRTSGRARNEQFF	TGTGCCAGCAGCCGGACTAGCGGGAGGGCAAGGAATGAGCAGTTCTTC	16	TRBD2	TRBV14	TRBJ2-1	NA
CAISRPRTSGQSRTYEQYF	TGTGCCATCAGTCGCCCTAGGACTAGCGGGCAGTCCCGAACTTACGAGCAGTACTTC	19	TRBD2	TRBV10-3	TRBJ2-7	few
CASSLERAGQPQHF	TGTGCCAGCAGCTTAGAGAGGGCGGGACAGCCCCAGCATTTT	14	NA	TRBV7-2	TRBJ1-5	few
CASSVQGPGANVLTF	TGTGCCAGCAGTGTACAGGGCCCCGGGGCCAACGTCCTGACTTTC	15	NA	TRBV6-1	TRBJ2-6	NA
CASSPVGQGTYGYTF	TGTGCCAGCAGCCCAGTGGGACAGGGTACCTATGGCTACACCTTC	15	TRBD1	TRBV9	TRBJ1-2	NA
CASSVEGVNTIYF	TGTGCCAGCAGCGTAGAAGGAGTTAACACCATATATTTT	13	NA	TRBV9	TRBJ1-3	NA
CASNSGSTGGYTF	TGTGCCAGCAACTCCGGGTCCACAGGGGGCTACACCTTC	13	NA	TRBV2	TRBJ1-2	NA
CASSLDRGDIQYF	TGTGCCAGCAGCTTAGACCGCGGGGACATTCAGTACTTC	13	NA	TRBV7-3	TRBJ2-4	NA
CASSLGQYNSPLHF	TGTGCCAGCAGCTTGGGACAGTATAATTCACCCCTCCACTTT	14	NA	TRBV5-6	TRBJ1-6	NA
CASSRSSGFPSSYNEQFF	TGTGCCAGCAGCAGGTCGAGCGGTTTCCCTAGCTCCTACAATGAGCAGTTCTTC	18	NA	TRBV21-1	TRBJ2-1	NA
CASSYSTGSSGNTIYF	TGTGCCAGCAGTTACTCGACAGGGAGCTCTGGAAACACCATATATTTT	16	TRBD1	TRBV6-2/TRBV6-3	TRBJ1-3	NA
CASSQASGYGYTF	TGTGCCAGCAGCCAAGCGTCAGGCTATGGCTACACCTTC	13	NA	TRBV3-1/TRBV3-2	TRBJ1-2	once
CASSPDRITLGTQYF	TGTGCCAGCAGCCCGGACAGGATTACCTTAGGTACGCAGTATTTT	15	TRBD1	TRBV3-1/TRBV3-2	TRBJ2-3	NA
CASSLELAGGGYEQFF	TGCGCCAGCAGCTTGGAACTAGCGGGAGGAGGATATGAGCAGTTCTTC	16	TRBD2	TRBV5-1	TRBJ2-1	NA
CATSWSGNGELFF	TGTGCCACCAGTTGGTCCGGGAACGGGGAGCTGTTTTTT	13	NA	TRBV24-1	TRBJ2-2	NA
CASQSPAGGYTF	TGTGCCAGCCAATCACCCGCAGGTGGCTACACCTTC	12	NA	TRBV12-3/TRBV12-4	TRBJ1-2	NA
CASSQGKGGRADTQYF	TGTGCCAGCAGCCAAGGGAAAGGGGGCCGAGCAGATACGCAGTATTTT	16	TRBD1	TRBV3-1/TRBV3-2	TRBJ2-3	once
CASSATGYQETQYF	TGTGCCAGCAGCGCTACAGGGTACCAAGAGACCCAGTACTTC	14	NA	TRBV9	TRBJ2-5	NA
CASSSGTTYYGYTF	TGTGCCAGCAGCTCCGGGACAACTTACTATGGCTACACCTTC	14	NA	TRBV7-9	TRBJ1-2	few
CASSPHPRNEQFF	TGTGCCAGCAGTCCCCACCCGCGCAATGAGCAGTTCTTC	13	NA	TRBV12-3/TRBV12-4	TRBJ2-1	NA
CASISLPGATNEKLFF	TGCGCCAGCATCTCTTTACCGGGGGCAACTAATGAAAAACTGTTTTTT	16	NA	TRBV4-1	TRBJ1-4	NA
CASSAQTGDYGYTF	TGTGCCAGCAGCGCACAAACAGGGGATTATGGCTACACCTTC	14	TRBD1	TRBV7-2	TRBJ1-2	NA
CASSPGQGKTKNIQYF	TGCGCCAGCAGCCCGGGACAGGGGAAGACCAAAAACATTCAGTACTTC	16	TRBD1	TRBV5-1	TRBJ2-4	NA
CATSGASGRLGETQYF	TGTGCCACCAGTGGGGCTAGCGGGAGGTTGGGGGAGACCCAGTACTTC	16	TRBD2	TRBV24-1	TRBJ2-5	NA
CASSFTGANYGYTF	TGTGCCAGCAGCTTCACGGGAGCTAACTATGGCTACACCTTC	14	NA	TRBV5-4	TRBJ1-2	NA
CASSLSTYGYTF	TGTGCCAGCAGCTTATCTACCTATGGCTACACCTTC	12	NA	TRBV7-9	TRBJ1-2	NA
CASSYGRVGEQFF	TGTGCCAGCAGCTATGGGCGGGTAGGTGAGCAGTTCTTC	13	NA	TRBV11-2	TRBJ2-1	NA
CASRAGGTTGELFF	TGTGCCAGCAGGGCAGGGGGCACCACCGGGGAGCTGTTTTTT	14	TRBD1	TRBV28	TRBJ2-2	NA
CASSKVGVAGERCYEQYF	TGTGCCAGCAGCAAAGTAGGAGTAGCGGGAGAGCGGTGCTACGAGCAGTACTTC	18	NA	TRBV21-1	TRBJ2-7	NA
CASTLGATPQFF	TGTGCCAGCACCCTAGGGGCGACCCCGCAGTTCTTC	12	NA	TRBV12-3/TRBV12-4	TRBJ2-1	few
CASSTPGLAGVGEQFF	TGTGCCAGCAGTACTCCGGGACTAGCGGGAGTTGGGGAGCAGTTCTTC	16	TRBD2	TRBV27	TRBJ2-1	NA
CASSPGGTNYGYTF	TGTGCCAGCAGCCCCGGCGGGACTAACTATGGCTACACCTTC	14	NA	TRBV7-2	TRBJ1-2	NA
CASSPGQERFEAFF	TGTGCCAGCTCACCGGGACAGGAGAGATTTGAAGCTTTCTTT	14	TRBD1	TRBV18	TRBJ1-1	NA
CASSPFQSTGNNQPQHF	TGTGCCAGCAGCCCCTTCCAATCGACAGGGAACAATCAGCCCCAGCATTTT	17	TRBD1	TRBV7-2	TRBJ1-5	NA
CASSLVYQLGAGFETQYF	TGTGCCAGCAGCTTGGTTTACCAGCTGGGAGCTGGGTTTGAGACCCAGTACTTC	18	NA	TRBV5-4	TRBJ2-5	NA
CATSRDPLVASNTGELFF	TGTGCCACCAGCAGAGATCCTTTAGTCGCCTCGAACACCGGGGAGCTGTTTTTT	18	NA	TRBV15	TRBJ2-2	few